This T cell receptor beta chain was recorded in a study of patients and donors after allogeneic stem cell transplantation. MiXCR was run by TCRdb on the RT-PCR reads, yielding one entry per CDR3 protein. The sample yields over 150,000 distinct CDR3 sequences, 30% seen once. The CDR3 covers 15 residues. Trimming cost V 4 bases and J 5 bases, with 15 bases left between them. Germline V gives CDR1 MGHRA, CDR2 YSYEKL. The sample holds a few counts of this clonotype. Sequenced sample: blood, either unsorted or a sorted T cell fraction (not recorded which). The chain recombines TRBV4-1 with TRBJ1-5; D unclear. The TCR was taken from a human donor who was either an allogeneic HSCT recipient or a stem cell or donor lymphocyte infusion donor (not recorded which). It is not recorded whose cells these are; they may come from a transplant donor. CDR3 region: CASSRTPVGYQPQHF. The DNA for the CDR3 is TGCGCCAGCAGCCGCACCCCAGTTGGCTATCAGCCCCAGCATTTT.